A single sample gave rise to the 30 T cell receptor beta chains below, sequenced in a study of technical replicates of blood from a few donors. The protocol was immunoSEQ multiplex PCR, while the TCRdb copy is restricted to in-frame clones and leaves out a portion. The sample includes fewer than 85,000 clones, roughly 94% of them seen just once. The sample was T cells isolated from PBMCs. These receptors were taken from a human donor in good health.

The chain has TRBV28 and TRBJ2-1, with a weak D call TRBD2 (5 bases). Germline CDR1 MDHEN, CDR2 SYDVKM. V lost 3 bases to trimming and J lost 4 bases, with 16 bases between them. The CDR3 has 16 residues. The CDR3 loop is CASSFFPGGRYNEQFF. The CDR3 DNA is TGTGCCAGCAGTTTTTTTCCCGGAGGACGTTACAATGAGCAGTTCTTC. The full variable domain, its missing parts supplied by reference TRBV28 and TRBJ2-1, is DVKVTQSSRYLVKRTGEKVFLECVQDMDHENMFWYRQDPGLGLRLIYFSYDVKMKEKGDIPEGYSVSREKKERFSLILESASTNQTSMYLCASSFFPGGRYNEQFFGPGTRLTVL.

The genes are TRBV6-1 and TRBJ1-5; no firm D call. V was pared by 1 base and J by 2 bases, with 9 bases between. Germline-derived CDR1 and CDR2 are MNHNS and SASEGT. CDR3 length equals 15 residues. The CDR3 DNA follows: TGTGCCAGCAGTGAAGACCGGTATCGCAATCAGCCCCAGCATTTT. Its translation is CASSEDRYRNQPQHF.

The chain has TRBV9 and TRBJ2-5; TRBD1 matches at 7 bases. Germline CDR1 SGDLS, CDR2 YYNGEE. CDR3 length equals 15 residues. J was trimmed by 2 bases and V by 4 bases; bases with no gene match: 8. In nucleotides, the CDR3 is TGTGCCAGCAGCACCCTCACAGGGGTTCAAGAGACCCAGTACTTC. It encodes CASSTLTGVQETQYF. Combining the CDR3 with reference TRBV9 and TRBJ2-5 gives the whole variable domain DSGVTQTPKHLITATGQRVTLRCSPRSGDLSVYWYQQSLDQGLQFLIQYYNGEERAKGNILERFSAQQFPDLHSELNLSSLELGDSALYFCASSTLTGVQETQYFGPGTRLLVL.

J is TRBJ2-2 and V is TRBV5-6, with D possibly matching TRBD2 (5 bases). Germline CDR1 is SGHDT and CDR2 is YYEEEE. The germline V and J ends were trimmed by 2 bases and 5 bases, with 10 bases remaining between them. This CDR3 has 14 residues. In nucleotides, the CDR3 is TGTGCCAGCAGCTTAGGGAGTGGAACCGGGGAGCTGTTTTTT. This encodes CASSLGSGTGELFF.

The chain has TRBV28 and TRBJ2-7; the match to TRBD2 covers 11 bases. CDR3 length equals 15 residues. The germline V gene has CDR1 MDHEN and CDR2 SYDVKM. Trimming cost V 3 bases and J 3 bases; bases outside gene matches: 4. The CDR3 is CASSFDGTSGYEQYF. Written as DNA, the CDR3 is TGTGCCAGCAGTTTTGATGGGACTAGCGGCTACGAGCAGTACTTC.

The CDR3 DNA sequence: TGTGCCTGGACTAGCGGGGCGGGCACAGATACGCAGTATTTT. It yields the protein CAWTSGAGTDTQYF. The genes are TRBV30 and TRBJ2-3; TRBD2 matches at 9 bases. J gave up 1 base and V 4 bases, and 3 bases lay outside the gene matches. The CDR3 runs 14 residues. Per the germline V gene, CDR1 is GTSNPN and CDR2 is SVGIG (reference sequence).

This clone has a single count. V and J are TRBV5-5 and TRBJ1-2; 8 bases align to TRBD1. Trimming at V came to 3 bases and at J to 4 bases, leaving 11 bases not matched to a gene. The CDR3 length is 16 residues. Per germline, CDR1 SGHKS and CDR2 YYEKEE (reference sequence). The CDR3 nucleotides are TGTGCCAGCAGCTCTAGTCAGGGGGCAGTGGGCTATGGCTACACCTTC. The encoded protein is CASSSSQGAVGYGYTF. Variable domain in full (rest from reference TRBV5-5 and TRBJ1-2): DAGVTQSPTHLIKTRGQQVTLRCSPISGHKSVSWYQQVLGQGPQFIFQYYEKEERGRGNFPDRFSARQFPNYSSELNVNALLLGDSALYLCASSSSQGAVGYGYTFGSGTRLTVV.

The chain carries TRBV5-5 and TRBJ1-1; possibly TRBD1 for D (6 bases). CDR3 size: 17 residues. With 2 bases removed from V and 0 bases from J, the gap between germline ends came to 17 bases. The V gene's germline CDR1 is SGHKS and CDR2 YYEKEE (reference sequence). CDR3 DNA: TGTGCCAGCAGCTTTGCGGGGGGCAATCGATTGAACACTGAAGCTTTCTTT. It is translated as CASSFAGGNRLNTEAFF.

V gene TRBV19 combines with J gene TRBJ1-5; 9 bases fit TRBD1. The CDR3 covers 14 residues. From germline, CDR1 is LNHDA and CDR2 SQIVND (reference sequence). Trimming removed 9 bases from V and 4 bases from J; junction bases left unmatched: 7. The CDR3 nucleotides are TGTGCCAGCAGAAACAGGGGGCAGAATCAGCCCCAGCATTTT. Encoded protein: CASRNRGQNQPQHF.

This sequence joins TRBV2 and TRBJ1-4; possible D gene TRBD1, 5 bases. CDR1 and CDR2 from the germline V gene are SNHLY and FYNNEI. CDR3 size: 14 residues. V shed 6 bases and J shed 8 bases, with 16 bases lying between them. This CDR3 is CASSSGGSREKLFF. The CDR3 bases are TGTGCCAGCAGCTCCGGGGGTTCGCGGGAAAAACTGTTTTTT.

This sequence joins TRBV5-5 and TRBJ2-4, with a possible D match to TRBD2 (5 bases). Germline V lookup: CDR1 SGHKS, CDR2 YYEKEE (reference sequence). V was trimmed by 0 bases and J by 0 bases, leaving 13 bases between them. CDR3 length: 17 amino acids. This chain's CDR3 is CASSLAMWRLAKNIQYF. CDR3 coding DNA: TGTGCCAGCAGCTTGGCCATGTGGAGGTTAGCCAAAAACATTCAGTACTTC.

The gene calls are TRBV30 and TRBJ2-5, with no clear D. Trimming removed 0 bases at V and 5 bases at J, with 7 bases between. The V gene's germline CDR1 is GTSNPN and CDR2 SVGIG (reference sequence). The CDR3 length is 12 residues. The CDR3 coding sequence is TGTGCCTGGAGTGTACTATGGGAGACCCAGTACTTC. Translated: CAWSVLWETQYF. The full variable domain, with the rest looked up from reference TRBV30 and TRBJ2-5, is SQTIHQWPATLVQPVGSPLSLECTVEGTSNPNLYWYRQAAGRGLQLLFYSVGIGQISSEVPQNLSASRPQDRQFILSSKKLLLSDSGFYLCAWSVLWETQYFGPGTRLLVL.

This chain links TRBV9 with TRBJ1-4; D uncertain. Germline V gives CDR1 SGDLS, CDR2 YYNGEE. The germline V and J ends were trimmed by 3 bases and 3 bases, with 9 bases remaining between them. The CDR3 totals 14 residues. CDR3 in amino acids: CASSGVSSNEKLFF. The CDR3 nucleotides read TGTGCCAGCAGCGGAGTGTCATCTAATGAAAAACTGTTTTTT.

J is TRBJ2-1 and V is TRBV6-4, with 8 bases fitting TRBD1. Trimming at V came to 5 bases and at J to 11 bases, leaving 11 bases not matched to a gene. Germline V gene sequence: CDR1 MRHNA, CDR2 SNTAGT. The CDR3 consists of 14 residues. Here the CDR3 reads CASSQGQGEGKQFF. The CDR3 DNA follows: TGTGCCAGCAGTCAAGGACAGGGTGAAGGAAAGCAGTTCTTC.

The chain is built from TRBV14 and TRBJ1-1; D remains ambiguous. The CDR3 is 15 residues long. Deletions cut 3 bases from V and 6 bases from J, with 17 bases between. The V gene's germline CDR1 is SGHDN and CDR2 FVKESK. This chain's CDR3 is CASSQLAGRRAEAFF. The CDR3 nucleotides read TGTGCCAGCAGCCAGCTAGCCGGACGTAGGGCTGAAGCTTTCTTT. Full variable domain (remainder filled in from reference TRBV14 and TRBJ1-1): EAGVTQFPSHSVIEKGQTVTLRCDPISGHDNLYWYRRVMGKEIKFLLHFVKESKQDESGMPNNRFLAERTGGTYSTLKVQPAELEDSGVYFCASSQLAGRRAEAFFGQGTRLTVV.

The chain is built from TRBV6-5 and TRBJ1-2; D perhaps matches TRBD1 (5 bases). Deletions cut 5 bases from V and 3 bases from J, with 10 bases between. The CDR3 contains 13 residues. From germline, CDR1 is MNHEY and CDR2 SVGAGI. This CDR3 reads CASSGTADYGYTF. For the CDR3, the DNA is TGTGCCAGCAGTGGGACTGCGGACTATGGCTACACCTTC.

V and J are TRBV4-1 and TRBJ2-6; TRBD1 agrees at 7 bases. Germline CDR1 is MGHRA and CDR2 is YSYEKL. This CDR3 has 19 residues. V trimming: 0 bases; J trimming: 0 bases; junction bases outside the gene matches: 8. The CDR3 DNA follows: TGCGCCAGCAGCCAAGATAGGGGACAGAGGTCCTCTGGGGCCAACGTCCTGACTTTC. Translated: CASSQDRGQRSSGANVLTF.

The gene calls are TRBV7-9 and TRBJ2-3, with no clear D. This CDR3 spans 10 amino acids. With 8 bases removed from V and 3 bases from J, the gap between germline ends came to 3 bases. Per germline, CDR1 SEHNR and CDR2 FQNEAQ (reference sequence). This chain's CDR3 is CASLTDTQYF. CDR3 coding DNA: TGTGCCAGCTTAACAGATACGCAGTATTTT.

This chain uses TRBV5-6 with TRBJ1-5; a weak D match, TRBD1 (6 bases). Germline V gene sequence: CDR1 SGHDT, CDR2 YYEEEE. The CDR3 length is 15 residues. Trimming left V 5 bases short and J 6 bases short, with 18 bases between. The CDR3 DNA is TGTGCCAGCAGTCCGGACGGGGGGCTTGGTCAGCCCCAGCATTTT. Translating it yields CASSPDGGLGQPQHF.

The rearrangement links TRBV30 to TRBJ1-5, with TRBD1 matching 9 bases. The length of the CDR3 is 14 residues. Trimming at V came to 4 bases and at J to 7 bases, leaving 8 bases not matched to a gene. Germline values: CDR1 GTSNPN, CDR2 SVGIG (reference sequence). CDR3 DNA sequence: TGTGCCTGGACCACGGGACAGGGTAACCAGCCCCAGCATTTT. Translation gives CAWTTGQGNQPQHF. Together with reference TRBV30 and TRBJ1-5, the CDR3 gives the full variable domain: SQTIHQWPATLVQPVGSPLSLECTVEGTSNPNLYWYRQAAGRGLQLLFYSVGIGQISSEVPQNLSASRPQDRQFILSSKKLLLSDSGFYLCAWTTGQGNQPQHFGDGTRLSIL.

J is TRBJ1-5 and V is TRBV10-2; tentatively, D is TRBD1 (5 bases). The V end lost 3 bases, the J end lost 7 bases, and 10 bases lay between the germline ends. The CDR3 loop spans 13 amino acids. Per germline, CDR1 WSHSY and CDR2 SAAADI. CDR3 DNA sequence: TGCGCCAGCAGTGACGGTGGGGGGCAGCCCCAGCATTTT. Its translation is CASSDGGGQPQHF.

The genes are TRBV5-1 and TRBJ2-3, with a possible D match to TRBD2 (5 bases). The CDR3 consists of 14 residues. V was clipped by 4 bases and J by 4 bases, with 13 bases between them. The germline gives CDR1 SGHRS, CDR2 YFSETQ. In nucleotides, the CDR3 is TGCGCCAGCAGCCTTAGCGACCGGGCAGATACGCAGTATTTT. Protein product: CASSLSDRADTQYF.

The rearrangement joins TRBV10-3 to TRBJ1-3, with a possible D match to TRBD1 (6 bases). Per germline, CDR1 ENHRY and CDR2 SYGVKD. The CDR3 is 15 residues long. Trimming stripped 4 bases from V and 1 base from J, with 11 bases between. CDR3 sequence (DNA): TGTGCCATCAGTGGGACAGACCAATCTGGAAACACCATATATTTT. Translation gives CAISGTDQSGNTIYF.

V is TRBV7-2 and J is TRBJ2-1; tentatively, D is TRBD2 (5 bases). V shed 5 bases and J shed 0 bases, with 8 bases lying between them. CDR1 is SGHTA, CDR2 FQGNSA, per germline. This CDR3 comprises 14 residues. CDR3 amino acids: CASSLDSSYNEQFF. The CDR3 DNA reads TGTGCCAGCAGCCTGGACTCCTCCTACAATGAGCAGTTCTTC.

V and J are TRBV23-1 and TRBJ1-6, with TRBD1 matching over 10 bases. TRBV23-1 is noted as an ORF with a role that remains uncertain. V dropped 0 bases and J dropped 9; count of bases not matched to a gene: 2. The CDR3 has 15 amino acids. The CDR3 DNA is TGCGCCAGCAGTCAATCGGGGGACAGGGGTTCACCCCTCCACTTT. Protein: CASSQSGDRGSPLHF.

This rearrangement joins TRBV7-9 to TRBJ1-1; D is uncertain. This CDR3 contains 13 residues. V lost 3 bases, J lost 1 base, and 6 bases lay in between. Per germline, CDR1 SEHNR and CDR2 FQNEAQ (reference sequence). DNA of the CDR3: TGTGCCAGCAGCTTTACAGCGAACACTGAAGCTTTCTTT. It specifies CASSFTANTEAFF.

V usage is TRBV4-1 and J usage is TRBJ2-7; D unresolved. The CDR3 is 14 residues long. CDR1 is MGHRA and CDR2 is YSYEKL in the germline V gene. Trimming removed 5 bases from V and 4 bases from J, with 15 bases in between. CDR3 residues: CASSGYTEPYEQYF. The CDR3 DNA is TGCGCCAGCAGCGGATACACAGAACCGTACGAGCAGTACTTC.

The chain uses TRBV7-8 and TRBJ2-7, with TRBD2 matching over 7 bases. Trimming at V came to 1 base and at J to 4 bases, leaving 4 bases not matched to a gene. The V gene's germline CDR1 is SGHVS and CDR2 FQNEAQ. CDR3 length: 14 amino acids. The CDR3 is CASSLGQGGYEQYF. CDR3 sequence (DNA): TGTGCCAGCAGCTTAGGGCAGGGAGGGTACGAGCAGTACTTC.

This chain uses TRBV6-5 with TRBJ2-2, with D perhaps TRBD1 (6 bases). V was pared by 5 bases and J by 5 bases, with 12 bases between. CDR3 length: 14 residues. Per germline, CDR1 MNHEY and CDR2 SVGAGI. The CDR3 DNA reads TGTGCCAGCAGTCGATACAGGGAAACCGGGGAGCTGTTTTTT. It specifies CASSRYRETGELFF.

V is TRBV6-5 and J is TRBJ1-5; tentative D call: TRBD1 (5 bases). Germline values: CDR1 MNHEY, CDR2 SVGAGI. Trimming removed 5 bases at V and 5 bases at J, with 13 bases between. The CDR3 runs 14 residues. The CDR3 loop reads CASSAGQGDQPQHF. Written as DNA, the CDR3 is TGTGCCAGCAGTGCGGGGCAGGGAGATCAGCCCCAGCATTTT.